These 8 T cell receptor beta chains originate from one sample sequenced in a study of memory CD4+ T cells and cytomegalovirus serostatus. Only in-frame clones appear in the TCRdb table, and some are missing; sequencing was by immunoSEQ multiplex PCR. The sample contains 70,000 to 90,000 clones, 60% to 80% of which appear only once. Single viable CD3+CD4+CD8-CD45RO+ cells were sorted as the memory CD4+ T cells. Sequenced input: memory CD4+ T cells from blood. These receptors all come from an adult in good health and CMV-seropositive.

The CDR3 loop is CASSDTTYGYTF. CDR3 coding DNA: TGTGCCAGCAGCGACACGACATATGGCTACACCTTC. The chain joins TRBV7-2 to TRBJ1-2; D gene unclear. Germline CDR1 and CDR2: SGHTA and FQGNSA. Between the trimmed V and J ends, which lost 5 bases and 5 bases, there was a span of 9 bases. The CDR3 totals 12 residues.

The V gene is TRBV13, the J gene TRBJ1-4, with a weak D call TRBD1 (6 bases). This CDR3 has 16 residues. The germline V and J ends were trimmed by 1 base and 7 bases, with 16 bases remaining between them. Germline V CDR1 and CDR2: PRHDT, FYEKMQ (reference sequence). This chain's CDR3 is CASSLARQGQGEKLFF. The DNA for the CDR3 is TGTGCCAGCAGCTTAGCCCGGCAGGGGCAAGGTGAAAAACTGTTTTTT. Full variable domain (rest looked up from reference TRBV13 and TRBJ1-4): AAGVIQSPRHLIKEKRETATLKCYPIPRHDTVYWYQQGPGQDPQFLISFYEKMQSDKGSIPDRFSAQQFSDYHSELNMSSLELGDSALYFCASSLARQGQGEKLFFGSGTQLSVL.

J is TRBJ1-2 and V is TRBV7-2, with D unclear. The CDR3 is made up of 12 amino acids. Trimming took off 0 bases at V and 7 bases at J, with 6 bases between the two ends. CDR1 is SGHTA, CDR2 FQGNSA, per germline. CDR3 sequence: CASSLARGGYTF. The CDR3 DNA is TGTGCCAGCAGCTTAGCACGGGGTGGCTACACCTTC.

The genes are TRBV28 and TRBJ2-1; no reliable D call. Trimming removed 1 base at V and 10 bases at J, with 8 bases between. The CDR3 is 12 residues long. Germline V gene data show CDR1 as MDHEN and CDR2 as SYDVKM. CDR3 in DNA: TGTGCCAGCAGTTTATTAGCCCGCGAGCAGTTCTTC. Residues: CASSLLAREQFF. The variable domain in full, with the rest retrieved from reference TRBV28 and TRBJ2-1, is DVKVTQSSRYLVKRTGEKVFLECVQDMDHENMFWYRQDPGLGLRLIYFSYDVKMKEKGDIPEGYSVSREKKERFSLILESASTNQTSMYLCASSLLAREQFFGPGTRLTVL.

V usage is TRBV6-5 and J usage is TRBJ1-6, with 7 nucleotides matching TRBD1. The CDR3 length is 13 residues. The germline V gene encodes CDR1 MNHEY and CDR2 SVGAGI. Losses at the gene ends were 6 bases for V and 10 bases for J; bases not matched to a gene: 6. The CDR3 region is CASRTTGESPLHF. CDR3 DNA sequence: TGTGCCAGCAGAACAACAGGGGAATCACCCCTCCACTTT.

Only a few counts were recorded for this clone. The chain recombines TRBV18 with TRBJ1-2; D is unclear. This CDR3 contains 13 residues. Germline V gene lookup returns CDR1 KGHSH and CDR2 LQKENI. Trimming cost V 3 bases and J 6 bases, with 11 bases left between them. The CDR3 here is CASSPASTNGYTF. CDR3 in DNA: TGTGCCAGCTCACCCGCGTCGACTAATGGCTACACCTTC.

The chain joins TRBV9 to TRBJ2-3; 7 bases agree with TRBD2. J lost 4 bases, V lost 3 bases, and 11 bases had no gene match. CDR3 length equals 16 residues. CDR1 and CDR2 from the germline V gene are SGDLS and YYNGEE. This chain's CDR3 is CASSAGGTRWADTQYF. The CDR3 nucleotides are TGTGCCAGCAGCGCGGGGGGTACTAGGTGGGCAGATACGCAGTATTTT.

CDR3 in amino acids: CASSPRVSSGANVLTF. In nucleotides, the CDR3 is TGTGCCAGCTCACCAAGGGTTTCCTCTGGGGCCAACGTCCTGACTTTC. The chain combines TRBV18 with TRBJ2-6; no clear D gene. The germline V gene encodes CDR1 KGHSH and CDR2 LQKENI. The CDR3 contains 16 residues. Trimming took 2 bases from V and 0 from J, leaving 8 bases between them.